This T cell receptor beta chain was recovered during a study of immune evolution from preneoplasia to lung adenocarcinoma. The sample holds a few counts of this clone. What it binds is not known. The protocol was immunoSEQ multiplex PCR, while the TCRdb copy is restricted to in-frame clones and leaves out a portion. Here the sample spans 9,000 to 13,000 clones, 75% to 90% being singletons. Findings and limits, study-wide: Top clone share appeared to fall from AAH through AIS, MIA, adenocarcinoma.

Specimen: FFPE invasive lung adenocarcinoma tissue. The TCR originated in a person aged 70 to 85 with invasive lung adenocarcinoma.

The CDR3 here is CAWKTPGKGSTEAFF. The CDR3 DNA reads as TGTGCCTGGAAAACCCCAGGAAAGGGAAGCACTGAAGCTTTCTTT. This chain joins TRBV30 and TRBJ1-1; no definite D call. The CDR3 spans 15 residues. V was cut by 4 bases and J by 4 bases, with 19 bases left in between. CDR1 and CDR2 from the germline V gene are GTSNPN and SVGIG (reference sequence).